Below are 15 T cell receptor beta chains sequenced from a single sample in a study of CD8 T cells in ankylosing spondylitis. A single record per CDR3 protein comes from TCRdb applying MiXCR to the 5' RACE reads. The sample has about 800,000 distinct CDR3 sequences; approximately 12% are singletons. Study-wide points: One TCR beta motif, made up of under ten highly homologous variants, appeared characteristic of ankylosing spondylitis blood.

Their cognate antigens are unknown. What was sequenced was blood, either unsorted or a sorted T cell fraction (not recorded which). These receptors all come from a male donor with ankylosing spondylitis.

The chain links TRBV7-2 to TRBJ2-2; possibly TRBD2 for D (5 bases). Looked up from germline, CDR1 is SGHTA and CDR2 is FQGNSA. This CDR3 region has 14 residues. Trimming shortened V by 1 base and J by 6 bases, and 9 bases separated the two germline ends. This CDR3 is CASSLGRVAGELFF. CDR3 DNA: TGTGCCAGCAGCTTAGGGCGGGTGGCCGGGGAGCTGTTTTTT.

The rearrangement joins TRBV20-1 to TRBJ2-3, with D unresolved. CDR3 length: 14 amino acids. Germline V gives CDR1 DFQATT, CDR2 SNEGSKA (reference sequence). Trimming removed 6 bases from V and 4 bases from J, with 17 bases in between. The CDR3 sequence is CSAPRGMVSDTQYF. The CDR3 DNA is TGCAGTGCCCCCAGAGGTATGGTGTCAGATACGCAGTATTTT.

The V and J genes are TRBV4-1 and TRBJ2-7, with D perhaps TRBD2 (6 bases). The CDR3 length is 15 residues. Germline V gene sequence: CDR1 MGHRA, CDR2 YSYEKL. V lost 1 base and J 4 bases, leaving 14 bases between the germline ends. The chain's CDR3 is CASSQVGAGWYEQYF. The CDR3 coding sequence is TGCGCCAGCAGCCAAGTTGGGGCGGGGTGGTACGAGCAGTACTTC.

This clonotype was counted only a few times. The chain carries TRBV14 and TRBJ2-4; D is perhaps TRBD2 (6 bases). V lost 4 bases to trimming and J lost 7 bases, with 14 bases between them. The germline V gene encodes CDR1 SGHDN and CDR2 FVKESK. There are 14 residues in the CDR3. As DNA, the CDR3 is TGTGCCAGCAGCCCAACCGGGGCGGGGAACATTCAGTACTTC. Protein: CASSPTGAGNIQYF.

V and J are TRBV5-1 and TRBJ2-5; 12 nucleotides align to TRBD1. V was clipped by 0 bases and J by 5 bases; unmatched bases: 14. Per the germline V gene, CDR1 is SGHRS and CDR2 is YFSETQ. The CDR3 contains 19 residues. The CDR3 loop reads CASSLAPYGTGGGLETQYF. Written as DNA, the CDR3 is TGCGCCAGCAGCTTGGCCCCGTACGGGACAGGGGGCGGATTGGAGACCCAGTACTTC. The whole variable domain, remainder taken from reference TRBV5-1 and TRBJ2-5, is KAGVTQTPRYLIKTRGQQVTLSCSPISGHRSVSWYQQTPGQGLQFLFEYFSETQRNKGNFPGRFSGRQFSNSRSEMNVSTLELGDSALYLCASSLAPYGTGGGLETQYFGPGTRLLVL.

J is TRBJ1-1 and V is TRBV11-1; 7 bases agree with TRBD1. This CDR3 region has 15 residues. The germline V gene encodes CDR1 SGHAT and CDR2 FQDESV (reference sequence). After removal of 5 bases from V and 4 bases from J, the junction contained 10 bases not matched to a gene. The CDR3 loop is CASSPGTVGITEAFF. The CDR3 region has the DNA TGTGCCAGCAGCCCTGGGACAGTGGGCATCACTGAAGCTTTCTTT.

This chain connects TRBV20-1 to TRBJ2-3; D not certain. The CDR3 has 11 residues. The V and J ends lost 5 bases and 6 bases respectively, with 9 bases between them. The V gene's germline CDR1 is DFQATT and CDR2 SNEGSKA (reference sequence). Here the CDR3 reads CSAQKADTQYF. CDR3 DNA: TGCAGTGCTCAGAAGGCGGATACGCAGTATTTT.

This clonotype was picked up a small number of times. The chain is built from TRBV7-2 and TRBJ2-2; D possibly uses TRBD1 or TRBD2 (5 bases each). This CDR3 comprises 14 residues. V lost 2 bases, J lost 8 bases, and 12 bases lay in between. Per germline, CDR1 SGHTA and CDR2 FQGNSA. The CDR3 region is CASSLQYGAGELFF. The CDR3 DNA reads as TGTGCCAGCAGCTTACAATACGGGGCGGGGGAGCTGTTTTTT.

The chain uses TRBV11-1 and TRBJ1-4; D is perhaps TRBD1 (5 bases). Trimming pared 4 bases from V and 2 bases from J, leaving 20 bases between. Germline loops: CDR1 SGHAT, CDR2 FQDESV (reference sequence). This CDR3 region has 18 residues. The DNA of the CDR3 is TGTGCCAGCAGCTCAGCTAGAACCTGGGGGGATACTAATGAAAAACTGTTTTTT. It specifies CASSSARTWGDTNEKLFF. Combining the CDR3 with reference TRBV11-1 and TRBJ1-4 gives the whole variable domain EAEVAQSPRYKITEKSQAVAFWCDPISGHATLYWYRQILGQGPELLVQFQDESVVDDSQLPKDRFSAERLKGVDSTLKIQPAELGDSAMYLCASSSARTWGDTNEKLFFGSGTQLSVL.

The V gene is TRBV11-3, the J gene TRBJ2-3; no definite D call. Germline-derived CDR1 and CDR2 are SGHNT and YENEEA. The CDR3 is 14 residues long. V shed 5 bases and J shed 4 bases, with 13 bases lying between them. The CDR3 sequence: CASSPRAQPDTQYF. CDR3 bases: TGTGCCAGCAGCCCCCGGGCTCAACCAGATACGCAGTATTTT.

This clonotype turned up a few times. CDR3 protein: CASTPEEGYGYTF. For the CDR3, the DNA is TGTGCCAGCACCCCCGAAGAGGGATATGGCTACACCTTC. V is TRBV2 and J is TRBJ1-2; D gene ambiguous. The CDR3 runs 13 residues. CDR1 and CDR2 (germline): SNHLY, FYNNEI. V lost 7 bases and J 5 bases, leaving 14 bases between the germline ends.

The rearrangement links TRBV7-2 to TRBJ2-3; 13 positions agree with TRBD2. CDR1 and CDR2 (germline): SGHTA, FQGNSA. This CDR3 spans 15 amino acids. Trimming removed 5 bases from V and 8 bases from J; junction bases left unmatched: 7. DNA of the CDR3: TGTGCCAGCAGCCACGGACTAGCGGGAGTTCGTACGCAGTATTTT. Translation: CASSHGLAGVRTQYF.

This clonotype has just a few counts. The rearrangement uses TRBV28 and TRBJ2-1, with 8 bases identical to TRBD2. The CDR3 has 16 amino acids. V lost 5 bases and J lost 5; bases outside the gene matches: 11. Germline values: CDR1 MDHEN, CDR2 SYDVKM. The CDR3 reads CASSTPGAGDDNEQFF. The CDR3 bases are TGTGCCAGCAGTACACCCGGAGCGGGGGATGACAATGAGCAGTTCTTC.

This clonotype appeared many times. This sequence joins TRBV20-1 and TRBJ1-1; unclear D gene. CDR1 is DFQATT and CDR2 is SNEGSKA in the germline V gene (reference sequence). The V end lost 0 bases, the J end lost 1 base, and 6 bases lay between the germline ends. This CDR3 is 13 amino acids long. CDR3 nucleotide sequence: TGCAGTGCTAGAGAGGACGGGAACACTGAAGCTTTCTTT. It translates to CSAREDGNTEAFF.

The chain joins TRBV12-2 to TRBJ1-2. TRBV12-2 is tagged as a pseudogene. CDR3 length: 12 residues. DNA of the CDR3: TGTGCAAGTCGCTTTATGCGTTTAGGCTACACCTTC. Translated, it gives CASRFMRLGYTF.